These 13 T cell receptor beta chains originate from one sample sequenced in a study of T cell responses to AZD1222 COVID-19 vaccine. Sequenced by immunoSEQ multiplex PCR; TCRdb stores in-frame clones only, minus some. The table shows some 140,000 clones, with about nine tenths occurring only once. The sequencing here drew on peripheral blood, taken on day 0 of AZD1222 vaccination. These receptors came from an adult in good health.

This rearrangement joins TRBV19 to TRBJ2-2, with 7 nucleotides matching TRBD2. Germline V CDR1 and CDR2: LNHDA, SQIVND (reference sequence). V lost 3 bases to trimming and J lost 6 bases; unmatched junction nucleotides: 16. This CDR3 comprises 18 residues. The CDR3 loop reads CASSIRPREAGSPGELFF. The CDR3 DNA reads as TGTGCCAGTAGTATCCGACCTAGGGAAGCGGGATCCCCCGGGGAGCTGTTTTTT.

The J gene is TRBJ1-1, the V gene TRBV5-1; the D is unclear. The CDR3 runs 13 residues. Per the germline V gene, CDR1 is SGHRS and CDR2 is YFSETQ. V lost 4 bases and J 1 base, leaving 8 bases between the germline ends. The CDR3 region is CASSTNTNTEAFF. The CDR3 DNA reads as TGCGCCAGCAGCACGAACACGAACACTGAAGCTTTCTTT.

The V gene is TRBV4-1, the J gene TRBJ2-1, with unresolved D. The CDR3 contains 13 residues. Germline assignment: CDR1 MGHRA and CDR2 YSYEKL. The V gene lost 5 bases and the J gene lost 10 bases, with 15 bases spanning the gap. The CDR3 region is CASSARSGREQFF. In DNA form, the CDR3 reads TGCGCCAGCAGCGCAAGATCCGGACGGGAGCAGTTCTTC.

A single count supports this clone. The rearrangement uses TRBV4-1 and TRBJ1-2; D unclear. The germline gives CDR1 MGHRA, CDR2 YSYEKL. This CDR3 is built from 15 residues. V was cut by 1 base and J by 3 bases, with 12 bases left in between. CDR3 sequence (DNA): TGCGCCAGCAGCCAAGCTTCGTCCCGGGACTATGGCTACACCTTC. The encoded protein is CASSQASSRDYGYTF.

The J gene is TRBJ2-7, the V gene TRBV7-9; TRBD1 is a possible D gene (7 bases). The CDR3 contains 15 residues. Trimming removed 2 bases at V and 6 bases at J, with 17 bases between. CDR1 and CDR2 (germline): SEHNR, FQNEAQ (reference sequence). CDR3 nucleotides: TGTGCCAGCAGCTTATTTCGGCAGGGGGAGGTCGAGCAGTACTTC. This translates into CASSLFRQGEVEQYF.

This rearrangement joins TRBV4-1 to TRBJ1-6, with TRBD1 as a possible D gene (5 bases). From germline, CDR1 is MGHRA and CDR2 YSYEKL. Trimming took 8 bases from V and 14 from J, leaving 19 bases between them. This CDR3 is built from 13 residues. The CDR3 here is CASRGGGASSLHF. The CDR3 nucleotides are TGCGCCAGCCGCGGAGGTGGGGCATCATCCCTCCACTTT.

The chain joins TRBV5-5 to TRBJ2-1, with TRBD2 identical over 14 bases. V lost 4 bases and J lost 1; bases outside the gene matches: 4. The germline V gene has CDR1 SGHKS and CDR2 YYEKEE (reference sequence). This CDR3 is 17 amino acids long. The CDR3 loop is CASSGTSGRLSYNEQFF. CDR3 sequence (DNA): TGTGCCAGCAGCGGGACTAGCGGGAGATTGTCCTACAATGAGCAGTTCTTC. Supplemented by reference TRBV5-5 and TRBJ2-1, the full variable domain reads DAGVTQSPTHLIKTRGQQVTLRCSPISGHKSVSWYQQVLGQGPQFIFQYYEKEERGRGNFPDRFSARQFPNYSSELNVNALLLGDSALYLCASSGTSGRLSYNEQFFGPGTRLTVL.

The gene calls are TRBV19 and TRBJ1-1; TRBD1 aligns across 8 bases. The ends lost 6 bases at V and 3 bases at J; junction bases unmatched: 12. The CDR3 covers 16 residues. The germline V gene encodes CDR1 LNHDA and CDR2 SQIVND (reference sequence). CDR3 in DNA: TGTGCCAGTAGCTCGGACAGGGCTCTCGGGGACACTGAAGCTTTCTTT. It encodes CASSSDRALGDTEAFF.

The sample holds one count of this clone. CDR3 sequence reads: CASSPTRTQLSTGELFF. The CDR3, as DNA: TGCGCCAGCAGCCCAACCAGGACTCAACTGAGCACCGGGGAGCTGTTTTTT. This chain links TRBV4-3 with TRBJ2-2, with TRBD2 as a possible D gene (5 bases). V lost 4 bases and J 4 bases, leaving 19 bases between the germline ends. The CDR3 consists of 17 residues. The germline gives CDR1 LGHNA, CDR2 YSLEER.

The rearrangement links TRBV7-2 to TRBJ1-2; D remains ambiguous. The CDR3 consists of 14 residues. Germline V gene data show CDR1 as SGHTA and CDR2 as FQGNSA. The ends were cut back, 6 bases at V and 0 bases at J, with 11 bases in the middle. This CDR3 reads CASSPRVTNYGYTF. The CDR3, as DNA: TGTGCCAGCAGTCCCCGCGTGACTAACTATGGCTACACCTTC.

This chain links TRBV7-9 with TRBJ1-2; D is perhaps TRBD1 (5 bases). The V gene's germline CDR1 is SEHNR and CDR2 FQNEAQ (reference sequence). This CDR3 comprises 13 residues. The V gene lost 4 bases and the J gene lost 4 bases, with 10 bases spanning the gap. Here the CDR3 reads CASSSGTFYGYTF. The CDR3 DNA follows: TGTGCCAGCAGCTCAGGGACGTTCTATGGCTACACCTTC. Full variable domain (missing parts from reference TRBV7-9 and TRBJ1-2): DTGVSQNPRHKITKRGQNVTFRCDPISEHNRLYWYRQTLGQGPEFLTYFQNEAQLEKSRLLSDRFSAERPKGSFSTLEIQRTEQGDSAMYLCASSSGTFYGYTFGSGTRLTVV.

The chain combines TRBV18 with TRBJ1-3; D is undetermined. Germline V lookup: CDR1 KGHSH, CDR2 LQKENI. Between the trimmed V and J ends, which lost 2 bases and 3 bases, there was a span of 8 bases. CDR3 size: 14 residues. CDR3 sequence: CASSPAVHGNTIYF. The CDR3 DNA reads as TGTGCCAGCTCACCAGCGGTCCATGGAAACACCATATATTTT.

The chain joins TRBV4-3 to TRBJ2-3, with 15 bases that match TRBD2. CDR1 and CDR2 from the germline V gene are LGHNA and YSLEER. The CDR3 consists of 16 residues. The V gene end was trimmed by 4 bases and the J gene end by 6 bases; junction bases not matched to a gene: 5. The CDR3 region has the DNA TGCGCCAGCAGCCGGACTAGCGGGGGGGCCGTGGATACGCAGTATTTT. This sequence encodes CASSRTSGGAVDTQYF.